The entry below describes one TCR beta chain. The antigen is unknown. The record originates from a study of CD8+ T cells in alopecia areata. Study summary: After 6 to 18 months of tofacitinib, follow-up continued 6 months off drug. For treated patients, severity scores reflected the percentage of scalp area affected.

Overall study findings and caveats: Scalp clonality, together with expanded CD8+ clones among the top 100, fell significantly with tofacitinib.

cDNA prepared by RNA extraction and subsequent reverse transcription served as the template for sequencing. Libraries were prepared by immunoSEQ multiplex PCR; TCRdb keeps only in-frame clonotypes and omits some of them. The table records some 180,000 clones, 53% of them present only once. Treatment indicated: oral pan-JAK inhibitor, 5-10 mg twice daily. The CDR3 consists of 15 residues. Germline assignment: CDR1 GTSNPN and CDR2 SVGIG (reference sequence). Unmatched junction bases numbered 11, after V lost 3 bases and J lost 8 bases. The receptor comes from a human donor with alopecia areata. This rearrangement joins TRBV30 to TRBJ2-3, with 10 bases identical to TRBD1. The specimen comprised CD8+ T cells sorted from blood, sampled at week 24, from a patient treated with tofacitinib. The CDR3 here is CAWRPGQGLKGTQYF. DNA of the CDR3: TGTGCCTGGAGGCCGGGACAGGGGCTAAAGGGTACGCAGTATTTT.